This T cell receptor beta chain was observed in a study of T cells after yellow fever vaccination. Notes on the study in general: Weaker overall was a secondary response that nonetheless peaked faster, on day 5 versus 15. Among primary-vaccination clones, most reappeared after the booster, at about 95% for CD4 and roughly 90% for CD8.

Turning to this clonotype: Its antigen is unidentified.

A 5'RACE template-switching step, the method used to make TCR cDNA, added a universal primer site and UMIs. TCRdb ran MiXCR on the 5' RACE reads and lists one entry per CDR3 protein. The sample carries 400,000 to 650,000 distinct CDR3 sequences, 21% recorded once. Looked up from germline, CDR1 is LNHDA and CDR2 is SQIVND (reference sequence). The CDR3 spans 15 residues. Trimming took 1 base from V and 8 from J, leaving 15 bases between them. The receptor was isolated from a man aged 18 to 30 who received the YFV17D yellow fever vaccine. This specimen consisted of PBMCs, obtained around 3 weeks after the first yellow fever vaccination. J is TRBJ2-4 and V is TRBV19; D is perhaps TRBD2 (6 bases). The chain's CDR3 is CASSIGRRLGDIQYF. CDR3 nucleotides: TGTGCCAGTAGTATAGGTAGGAGACTAGGAGACATTCAGTACTTC.